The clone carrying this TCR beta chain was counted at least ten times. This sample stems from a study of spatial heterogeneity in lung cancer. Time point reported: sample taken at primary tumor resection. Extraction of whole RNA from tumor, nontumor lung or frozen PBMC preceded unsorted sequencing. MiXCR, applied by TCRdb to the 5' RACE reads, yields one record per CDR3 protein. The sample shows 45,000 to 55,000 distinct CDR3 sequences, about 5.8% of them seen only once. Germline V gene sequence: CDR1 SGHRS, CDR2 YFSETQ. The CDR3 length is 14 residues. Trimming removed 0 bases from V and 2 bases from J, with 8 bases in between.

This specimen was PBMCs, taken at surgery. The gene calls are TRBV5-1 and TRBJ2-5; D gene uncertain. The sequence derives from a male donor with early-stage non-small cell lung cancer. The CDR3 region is CASSLGAVQETQYF. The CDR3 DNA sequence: TGCGCCAGCAGCTTGGGGGCAGTTCAAGAGACCCAGTACTTC.